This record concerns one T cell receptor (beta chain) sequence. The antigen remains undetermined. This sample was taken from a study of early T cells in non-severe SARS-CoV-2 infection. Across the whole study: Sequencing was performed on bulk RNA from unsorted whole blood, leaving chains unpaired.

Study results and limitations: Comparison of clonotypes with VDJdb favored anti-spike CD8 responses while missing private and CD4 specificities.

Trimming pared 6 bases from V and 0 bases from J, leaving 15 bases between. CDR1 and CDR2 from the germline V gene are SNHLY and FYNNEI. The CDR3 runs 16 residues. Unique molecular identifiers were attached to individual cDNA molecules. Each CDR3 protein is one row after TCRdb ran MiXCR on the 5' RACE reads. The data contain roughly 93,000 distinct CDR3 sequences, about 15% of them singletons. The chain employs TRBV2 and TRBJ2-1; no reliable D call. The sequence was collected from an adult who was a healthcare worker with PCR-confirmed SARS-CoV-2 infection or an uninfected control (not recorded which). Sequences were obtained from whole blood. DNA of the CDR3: TGTGCCAGCAGACGGAGACTGGAACTCTCCTACAATGAGCAGTTCTTC. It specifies CASRRRLELSYNEQFF.